This record looks at one T cell receptor (beta chain) sequence and its context. Trimming removed 0 bases from V and 6 bases from J, with 11 bases in between. CDR3 size: 14 residues. Germline V gene sequence: CDR1 LGHDT, CDR2 YNNKEL (reference sequence). TCRdb processed the RT-PCR reads anew with MiXCR; each CDR3 protein has one entry. The sample lists about 680,000 distinct CDR3 sequences, more than 13% occurring once. The sequence came from a female donor in good health, serving as a healthy control. Specimen: memory CD4+ T cells from blood. J is TRBJ1-1 and V is TRBV3-1; D gene uncertain. CDR3 nucleotide sequence: TGTGCCAGCAGCCAAGAAGGCAGGAATGCTGAAGCTTTCTTT. It translates to CASSQEGRNAEAFF.